The clone carrying this T cell receptor beta chain showed up many times. Its antigen remains unknown. Making use of molecular barcodes, quantitative 5'-RACE generated TCR beta libraries. TCRdb itself ran the 5' RACE reads through MiXCR, one entry per CDR3 protein. The sample shows about 240,000 distinct CDR3 sequences, about 9.1% of them seen only once. This sample was taken from a study of CD8 T cells in ankylosing spondylitis. The V gene lost 4 bases and the J gene lost 1 base, with 5 bases spanning the gap. Germline V gives CDR1 SQVTM, CDR2 ANQGSEA. There are 13 residues in the CDR3. Study-wide results and caveats: What seemed typical of ankylosing spondylitis blood was a TCR beta motif built from about 8 highly homologous variants. Reports say disease-linked clones showed up significantly more in matched ankylosing spondylitis synovial fluid.

This sequence was found in a male donor with ankylosing spondylitis or in good health (not recorded which). Material for sequencing was blood, either unsorted or a sorted T cell fraction (not recorded which). The chain is built from TRBV29-1 and TRBJ2-6; D ambiguous. Here the CDR3 DNA reads TGCAGCGTTGGTACTTCTGGGGCCAACGTCCTGACTTTC. Amino acid sequence: CSVGTSGANVLTF.